This TCR beta chain was sequenced for a study of blood T cell repertoires in COVID-19. V lost 1 base and J 1 base, leaving 8 bases between the germline ends. The germline V gene has CDR1 GTSNPN and CDR2 SVGIG (reference sequence). The CDR3 contains 13 residues. Per the study methods: Amplification from reference gene primers served as the basis for estimated nucleated cell counts. Some clones are missing from TCRdb's copy, which holds only in-frame ones; the method was immunoSEQ multiplex PCR. V, J and clone size were drawn from that table, and D and trimming were deduced from the DNA. In the table there are over 150,000 clones, 94% of which are singletons.

The chain employs TRBV30 and TRBJ2-7; TRBD1 might be the D (5 bases). The sequenced sample was peripheral blood. This receptor was identified in a man aged 25 to 40 with COVID-19, enrolled during active disease. The CDR3 loop reads CAWSGGESYEQYF. The CDR3 nucleotides read TGTGCCTGGAGTGGGGGCGAGTCCTACGAGCAGTACTTC.